This T cell receptor (beta chain) was captured by sequencing in a study of blood T cells in healthy people across ages. Combining a sample-barcoded 5' primer with a J-beta primer mix, a second PCR ran for roughly 7 to 12 cycles. A template-switch adaptor containing 12 random nucleotides labeled each cDNA molecule. TCRdb passed the 5' RACE reads through MiXCR, listing each CDR3 protein once. The data contain some 710,000 distinct CDR3 sequences, 22% of them singletons. The germline V gene has CDR1 SGDLS and CDR2 YYNGEE. CDR3 length: 16 residues. V was shortened by 1 base and J by 3 bases, with 13 bases between the two germline ends. Every sample gave at least 5 micrograms of total RNA when it was extracted.

Sequenced input: blood. This chain uses TRBV9 with TRBJ1-4; the D gene is possibly TRBD1 (5 bases). This TCR came from an older man in good health. The CDR3 loop is CASSVWGGGPNEKLFF. In nucleotides, the CDR3 is TGTGCCAGCAGCGTATGGGGGGGTGGTCCTAATGAAAAACTGTTTTTT. Drawing the rest from reference TRBV9 and TRBJ1-4, the complete variable domain is DSGVTQTPKHLITATGQRVTLRCSPRSGDLSVYWYQQSLDQGLQFLIQYYNGEERAKGNILERFSAQQFPDLHSELNLSSLELGDSALYFCASSVWGGGPNEKLFFGSGTQLSVL.